The 2 T cell receptor beta chains given below trace back to one sample, sequenced in a study of T cell changes during pregnancy in multiple sclerosis. Clones were read by immunoSEQ multiplex PCR, and TCRdb kept only the in-frame ones, dropping some. Here the sample spans about 75,000 clones, 89% being singletons. The material sequenced was peripheral blood, taken in the first trimester of pregnancy. The receptor set was obtained from a female donor in good health, enrolled as a control in a pregnancy study.

The chain employs TRBV7-9 and TRBJ1-2, with 8 positions matching TRBD1. Trimming took 11 bases from V and 0 from J; bases not matched to a gene: 8. The CDR3 is made up of 14 amino acids. In germline, CDR1 is SEHNR, CDR2 FQNEAQ (reference sequence). The CDR3: CASGQGASNYGYTF. The CDR3 DNA reads TGTGCCTCGGGGCAGGGGGCTTCTAACTATGGCTACACCTTC.

CDR3 loop: CSGKTHRNEKLFF. CDR3 sequence (DNA): TGCAGCGGGAAGACACACAGAAATGAAAAACTGTTTTTT. This sequence joins TRBV29-1 and TRBJ1-4; D not resolved. Trimming took off 7 bases at V and 5 bases at J, with 14 bases between the two ends. The CDR3 runs to 13 residues. The germline V gene encodes CDR1 SQVTM and CDR2 ANQGSEA.